Described below is a single TCR beta chain sequence and its context. The antigen is unknown. This sample was included in a study of PD-1 blockade in classical Hodgkin lymphoma. Assay used: immunoSEQ multiplex PCR; TCRdb lists only in-frame clones, some missing. The table has over 9,000 clones, 80% to 85% seen once. Study-level results: Newly diagnosed patients had baseline TCR diversity that was reportedly lower than that of healthy donors.

The patients all showed relapse after autologous stem cell transplantation, while their brentuximab vedotin exposure varied. Investigators obtained CD8+ T cells from thawed PBMCs by magnetic negative selection. Relapsed/refractory classical Hodgkin lymphoma patients had complete, partial or progressive responses. The specimen was CD8+ T cells from blood, collected at baseline. The TCR was taken from a human donor with classical Hodgkin lymphoma.

The CDR3 DNA is TGTGCCAGCAGGACCGAGCTAGCTAGCGGGAGGGCCGGTGTAGATACGCAGTATTTT. It specifies CASRTELASGRAGVDTQYF. The chain couples TRBV5-4 to TRBJ2-3; 12 nucleotides match TRBD2. Losses at the gene ends were 5 bases for V and 5 bases for J; bases not matched to a gene: 18. This CDR3 has 19 amino acids. Germline V gene data show CDR1 as SGHNT and CDR2 as YYREEE (reference sequence). Variable domain in full (rest from reference TRBV5-4 and TRBJ2-3): ETGVTQSPTHLIKTRGQQVTLRCSSQSGHNTVSWYQQALGQGPQFIFQYYREEENGRGNFPPRFSGLQFPNYSSELNVNALELDDSALYLCASRTELASGRAGVDTQYFGPGTRLTVL.